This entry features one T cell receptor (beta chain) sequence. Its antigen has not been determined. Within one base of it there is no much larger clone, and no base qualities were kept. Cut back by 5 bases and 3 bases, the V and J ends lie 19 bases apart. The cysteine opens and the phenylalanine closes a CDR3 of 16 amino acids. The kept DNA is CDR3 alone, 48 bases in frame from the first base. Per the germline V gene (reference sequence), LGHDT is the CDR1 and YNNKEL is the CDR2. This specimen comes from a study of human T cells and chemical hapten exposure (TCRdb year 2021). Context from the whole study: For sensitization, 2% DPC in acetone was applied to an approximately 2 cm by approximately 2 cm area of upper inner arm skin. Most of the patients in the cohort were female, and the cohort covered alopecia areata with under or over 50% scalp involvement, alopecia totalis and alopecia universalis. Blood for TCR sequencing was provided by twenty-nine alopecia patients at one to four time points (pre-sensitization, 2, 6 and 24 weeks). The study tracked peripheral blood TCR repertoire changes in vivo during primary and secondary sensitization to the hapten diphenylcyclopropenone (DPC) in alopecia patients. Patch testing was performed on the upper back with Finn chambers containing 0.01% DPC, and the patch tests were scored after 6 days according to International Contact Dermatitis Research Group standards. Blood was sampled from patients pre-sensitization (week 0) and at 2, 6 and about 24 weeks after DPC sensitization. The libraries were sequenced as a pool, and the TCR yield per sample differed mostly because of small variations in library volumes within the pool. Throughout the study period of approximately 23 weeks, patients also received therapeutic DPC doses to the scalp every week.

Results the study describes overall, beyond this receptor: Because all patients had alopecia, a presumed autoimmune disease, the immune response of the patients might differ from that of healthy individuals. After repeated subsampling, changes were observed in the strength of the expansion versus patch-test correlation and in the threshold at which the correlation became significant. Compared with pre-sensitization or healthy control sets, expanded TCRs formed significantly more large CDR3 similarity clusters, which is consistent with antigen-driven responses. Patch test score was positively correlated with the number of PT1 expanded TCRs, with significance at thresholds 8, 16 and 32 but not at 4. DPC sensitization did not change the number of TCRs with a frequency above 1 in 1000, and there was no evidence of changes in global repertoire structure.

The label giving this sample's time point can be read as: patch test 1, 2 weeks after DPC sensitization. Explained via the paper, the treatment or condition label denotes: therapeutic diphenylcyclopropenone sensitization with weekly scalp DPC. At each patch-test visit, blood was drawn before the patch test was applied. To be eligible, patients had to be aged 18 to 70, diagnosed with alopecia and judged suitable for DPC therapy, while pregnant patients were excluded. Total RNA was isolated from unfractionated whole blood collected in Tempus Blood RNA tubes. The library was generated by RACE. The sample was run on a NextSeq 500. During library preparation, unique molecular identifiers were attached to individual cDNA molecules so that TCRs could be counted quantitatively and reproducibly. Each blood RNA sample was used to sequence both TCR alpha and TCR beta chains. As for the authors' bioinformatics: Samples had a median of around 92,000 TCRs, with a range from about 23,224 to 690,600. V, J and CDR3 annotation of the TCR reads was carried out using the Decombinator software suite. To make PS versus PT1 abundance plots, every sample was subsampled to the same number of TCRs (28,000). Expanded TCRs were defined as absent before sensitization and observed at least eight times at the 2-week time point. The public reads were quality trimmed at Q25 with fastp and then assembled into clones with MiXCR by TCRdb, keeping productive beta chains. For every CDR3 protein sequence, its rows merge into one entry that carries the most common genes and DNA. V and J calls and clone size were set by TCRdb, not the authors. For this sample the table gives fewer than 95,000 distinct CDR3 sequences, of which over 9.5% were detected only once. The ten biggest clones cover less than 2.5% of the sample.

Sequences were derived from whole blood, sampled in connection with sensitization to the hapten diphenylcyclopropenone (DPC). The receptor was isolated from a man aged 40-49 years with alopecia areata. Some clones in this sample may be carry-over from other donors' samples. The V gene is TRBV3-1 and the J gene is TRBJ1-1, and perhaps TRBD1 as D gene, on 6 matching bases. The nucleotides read TGTGCCAGCAGCAGGAGCCCTTTTGGACAGTACACTGAAGCTTTCTTT. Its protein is CASSRSPFGQYTEAFF.